This T cell receptor beta chain appears in the sequencing data of a study of shared clonotypes between healthy human individuals. Regarding the study as a whole: Specimens sampled were limited to blood, with tissue repertoires likely differing. Rarefaction analysis demonstrated incomplete sorted-subset sequencing notwithstanding large depth. Naive CD4 clonotypes were shared across a few donors at roughly 5%.

Some clones are missing from TCRdb's copy, which holds only in-frame ones; the method was immunoSEQ multiplex PCR. The table includes some 1.5 million clones, approximately 98% detected once. Turning to this clone: Antigen: not known.

Germline V gene lookup returns CDR1 MNHEY and CDR2 SVGAGI. The CDR3 contains 14 residues. V lost 6 bases and J lost 8, with 19 bases in between. The V call is TRBV6-5, the J call TRBJ1-1; D is unresolved. The sequenced sample was naive CD4+ T cells sorted from blood. Subset indicated: CD45RA+ positively selected. The origin of this receptor is a man in his thirties or forties in good health. CDR3 amino acids: CASRSAPAVLEAFF. In nucleotides, the CDR3 is TGTGCCAGCAGAAGCGCTCCGGCCGTTTTGGAAGCTTTCTTT.